A selection of T cell receptor beta chains follows, all from one sample in a study of cytomegalovirus exposure and HLA in healthy donors. Profiled with immunoSEQ multiplex PCR; TCRdb holds only in-frame clones, not every one. The table lists 150,000 to 200,000 clones, over 65% of them singletons. Sequences were obtained from PBMCs. Receptor source: a woman in her 40s in good health and CMV-seronegative. Both conserved end residues are part of each CDR3. D genes are given only for firm matches. Clone size is shown for a subset of rows, as once, few, many or a class of expanded clone.

DNA: TGTGCCAGCAGTTTACCCCGAGGGCTAATTACCCCTGAAGCTTTCTTT
CDR3: CASSLPRGLITPEAFF
V: TRBV28
J: TRBJ1-1
D: NA
size: NA

DNA: TGTGCCACCAGCAGAGATGGTGCAGGGAGGACTGAAGCTTTCTTT
CDR3: CATSRDGAGRTEAFF
V: TRBV15
J: TRBJ1-1
D: NA
size: NA

DNA: TGCAGCGGGGCAACTAGTAGCGGAAGCTCCTACGAGCAGTACTTC
CDR3: CSGATSSGSSYEQYF
V: TRBV29-1
J: TRBJ2-7
D: NA
size: NA

DNA: TGTGCCAGCAGCGTAGGTCTAGCGGGGGCCAGCACAGATACGCAGTATTTT
CDR3: CASSVGLAGASTDTQYF
V: TRBV9
J: TRBJ2-3
D: TRBD2
size: NA

DNA: TGTGCCACCAGCCCAGACGGGACAGGGTTCCAGCCCCAGCATTTT
CDR3: CATSPDGTGFQPQHF
V: TRBV15
J: TRBJ1-5
D: TRBD1
size: NA

DNA: TGCGCCAGCAGCTTAGGACAGTTTGATTCACCCCTCCACTTT
CDR3: CASSLGQFDSPLHF
V: TRBV5-1
J: TRBJ1-6
D: NA
size: NA

DNA: TGTGCCAGTAGTATCGACGCGGTGCTTGGCAATGAGCAGTTCTTC
CDR3: CASSIDAVLGNEQFF
V: TRBV19
J: TRBJ2-1
D: NA
size: few

DNA: TGCGCCAGCAAGACTAGCGGAGGCCCCCAAGAGACCCAGTACTTC
CDR3: CASKTSGGPQETQYF
V: TRBV5-1
J: TRBJ2-5
D: TRBD2
size: once

DNA: TGCGCCAGCAGCTTGGAGGGGGACGTCTCCTACAATGAGCAGTTCTTC
CDR3: CASSLEGDVSYNEQFF
V: TRBV5-1
J: TRBJ2-1
D: NA
size: NA

DNA: TGTGCCAGCAGCCAATCACGGGCTAACTATGGCTACACCTTC
CDR3: CASSQSRANYGYTF
V: TRBV16
J: TRBJ1-2
D: NA
size: NA

DNA: TGTGCCAGCAGCGTAGCTCGGGGGGAGGCTGGAAACACCATATATTTT
CDR3: CASSVARGEAGNTIYF
V: TRBV9
J: TRBJ1-3
D: NA
size: NA

DNA: TGTGCCAGCAGCCACGCCGGGACAACCTCTGGAAACACCATATATTTT
CDR3: CASSHAGTTSGNTIYF
V: TRBV28
J: TRBJ1-3
D: NA
size: once

DNA: TGTGCCAGCAGCCTGGACAGGGCACAAGAGACCCAGTACTTC
CDR3: CASSLDRAQETQYF
V: TRBV4-2
J: TRBJ2-5
D: TRBD1
size: NA